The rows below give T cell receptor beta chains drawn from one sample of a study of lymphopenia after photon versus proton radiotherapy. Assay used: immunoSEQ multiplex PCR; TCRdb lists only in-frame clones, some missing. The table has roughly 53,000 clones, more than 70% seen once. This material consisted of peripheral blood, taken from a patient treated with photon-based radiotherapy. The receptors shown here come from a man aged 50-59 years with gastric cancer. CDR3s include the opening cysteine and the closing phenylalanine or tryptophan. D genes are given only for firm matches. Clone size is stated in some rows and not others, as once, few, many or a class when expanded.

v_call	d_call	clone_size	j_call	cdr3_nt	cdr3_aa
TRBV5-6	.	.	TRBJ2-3	TGTGCCAGCAGCCCCGGGACGGCGTCCCTCACAGATACGCAGTATTTT	CASSPGTASLTDTQYF
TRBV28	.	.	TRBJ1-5	TGTGCCAGCAGAGGTGAGGGCTTTGGCAATCAGCCCCAGCATTTT	CASRGEGFGNQPQHF
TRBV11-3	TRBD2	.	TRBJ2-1	TGTGCCAGCAGCATCGGGACTAGCGCCTACAATGAGCAGTTCTTC	CASSIGTSAYNEQFF
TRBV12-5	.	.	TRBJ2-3	TGTGCTAGTGGTTCGCCACAGGGAGATGCAGATACGCAGTATTTT	CASGSPQGDADTQYF
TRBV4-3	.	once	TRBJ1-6	TGCGCCAGCAGCCAAACCGTCTATTCACCCCTCCACTTT	CASSQTVYSPLHF
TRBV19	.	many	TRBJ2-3	TGTGCCAGTAGTACGGGCCTGGGGCGTTGGCAGTATTTT	CASSTGLGRWQYF
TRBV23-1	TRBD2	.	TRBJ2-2	TGCGCCAGCAGACCTAGCGGGAGAATTACCGGGGAGCTGTTTTTT	CASRPSGRITGELFF
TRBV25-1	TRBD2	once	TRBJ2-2	TGTGCCAGCAGTGATGGGCGCGGGAGGGTCTGGACCGGGGAGCTGTTTTTT	CASSDGRGRVWTGELFF
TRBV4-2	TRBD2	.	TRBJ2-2	TGTGCCAGCAGCCAAAGGGACAGGACTAGCGGGAGCCCCGCAGAAACACCCGGGGAGCTGTTTTTT	CASSQRDRTSGSPAETPGELFF
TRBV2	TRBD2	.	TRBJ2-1	TGTGCCAGCAGTAGTGTAGCGGGAGGGAACTTCAATGAGCAGTTCTTC	CASSSVAGGNFNEQFF
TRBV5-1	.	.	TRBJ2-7	TGCGCCAGCAGCTTTGACCTCTACGAGCAGTACTTC	CASSFDLYEQYF
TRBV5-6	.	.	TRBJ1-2	TGTGCCAGCAGCTTAAGGGGGGCCGCCGAACGTGGCTACACCTTC	CASSLRGAAERGYTF
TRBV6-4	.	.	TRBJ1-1	TGTGCCAGCAGTGACCGTCCGGGTAGGAACACTGAAGCTTTCTTT	CASSDRPGRNTEAFF
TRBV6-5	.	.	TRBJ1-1	TGTGCCAGCACCCCCCCCACCGGGCAGTCAGAAGCTTTCTTT	CASTPPTGQSEAFF
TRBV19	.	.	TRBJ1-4	TGTGCCAGTAGCCCCCGGGGAGCAACTAATGAAAAACTGTTTTTT	CASSPRGATNEKLFF
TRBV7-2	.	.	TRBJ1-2	TGTGCCAGCAGCTTAGGACCCCAAGAGTCCTATGGCTACACCTTC	CASSLGPQESYGYTF
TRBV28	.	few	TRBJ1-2	TGTGCCAGCAGCTTAGCACAAACTAACTATGGCTACACCTTC	CASSLAQTNYGYTF
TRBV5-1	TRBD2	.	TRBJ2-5	TGCGCCAGCAGCAGCGGACTAGGTGGAGAGACCCAGTACTTC	CASSSGLGGETQYF
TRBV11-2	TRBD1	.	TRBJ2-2	TGTGCCAGCAGCTTAATTAGCCAGGGGGCCACCGGGGAGCTGTTTTTT	CASSLISQGATGELFF
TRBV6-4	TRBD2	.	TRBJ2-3	TGTGCCAGCAGTGACGGCCCTAGCGGGAGGGGCACAGATACGCAGTATTTT	CASSDGPSGRGTDTQYF
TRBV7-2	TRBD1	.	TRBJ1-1	TGTGCCAGCAGGCCCGGGACAGGGGGCTTTGGGACTGAAGCTTTCTTT	CASRPGTGGFGTEAFF
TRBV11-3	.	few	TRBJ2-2	TGTGCCAGCAGCCTACAAGACAGTTTTGAGACCGGGGAGCTGTTTTTT	CASSLQDSFETGELFF
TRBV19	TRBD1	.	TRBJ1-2	TGTGCCAGTCGACCGGGACAGGGAACGTGGGGTAATGGCTACACCTTC	CASRPGQGTWGNGYTF
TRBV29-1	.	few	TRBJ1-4	TGCAGCGCCAGGCAGTCGGGGATGGGACTGTTTTTT	CSARQSGMGLFF
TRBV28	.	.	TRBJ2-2	TGTGCCAGCAGTTACCCCCCAAACACCGGGGAGCTGTTTTTT	CASSYPPNTGELFF
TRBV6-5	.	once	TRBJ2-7	TGTGCCAGCAGTTACCTTGGGGGGGAGCAGTACTTC	CASSYLGGEQYF
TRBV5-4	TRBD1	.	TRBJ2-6	TGTGCCAGCAGCCCAAGACAGGGGGCTGGGGCCAACGTCCTGACTTTC	CASSPRQGAGANVLTF
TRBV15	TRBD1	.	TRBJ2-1	TGTGCCACCAGCAGAGGCGACAGGGGGCCCTACAATGAGCAGTTCTTC	CATSRGDRGPYNEQFF
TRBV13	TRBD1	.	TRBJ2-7	TGTGCCAGCAGCCCTTGGGGACAGGGTAATCACGAGCAGTACTTC	CASSPWGQGNHEQYF